This T cell receptor (beta chain) was captured by sequencing in a study of blood T cell repertoires in COVID-19. TCRdb's copy holds only in-frame clones and misses some; the assay was immunoSEQ multiplex PCR. The profile shows 300,000 to 350,000 clones, around 86% of them singletons. This TCR derives from a woman in her thirties or forties with acute COVID-19. Material for sequencing was PBMCs or T cells enriched from blood (not recorded which).

The CDR3 is CASKTPGSTDTQYF. The CDR3 nucleotides read TGTGCCAGCAAAACCCCAGGGTCCACAGATACGCAGTATTTT. The J gene is TRBJ2-3, the V gene TRBV28, with D possibly TRBD1 on 5 matching bases. The CDR3 runs to 14 residues. Germline loops: CDR1 MDHEN, CDR2 SYDVKM. Between the trimmed V and J ends, which lost 7 bases and 2 bases, there was a span of 13 bases. The full variable domain, rest sourced from reference TRBV28 and TRBJ2-3, is DVKVTQSSRYLVKRTGEKVFLECVQDMDHENMFWYRQDPGLGLRLIYFSYDVKMKEKGDIPEGYSVSREKKERFSLILESASTNQTSMYLCASKTPGSTDTQYFGPGTRLTVL.